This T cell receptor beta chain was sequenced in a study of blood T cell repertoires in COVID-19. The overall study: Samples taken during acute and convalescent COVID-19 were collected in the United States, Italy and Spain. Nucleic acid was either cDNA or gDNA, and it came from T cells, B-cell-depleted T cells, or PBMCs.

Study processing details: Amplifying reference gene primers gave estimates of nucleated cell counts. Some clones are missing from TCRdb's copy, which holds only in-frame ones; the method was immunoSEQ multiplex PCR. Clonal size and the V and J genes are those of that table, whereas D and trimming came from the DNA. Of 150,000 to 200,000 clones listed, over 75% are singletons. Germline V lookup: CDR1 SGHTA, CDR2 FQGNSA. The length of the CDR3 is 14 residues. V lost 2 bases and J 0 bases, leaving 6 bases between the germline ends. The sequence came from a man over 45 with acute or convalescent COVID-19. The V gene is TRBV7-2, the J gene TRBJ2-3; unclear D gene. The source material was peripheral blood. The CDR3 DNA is TGTGCCAGCAGCTTACAATTTAGCACAGATACGCAGTATTTT. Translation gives CASSLQFSTDTQYF.